The following is a TCR beta chain sequence with its context. The germline CDR1 and CDR2 sequences are MGHDK and SYGVNS. The ends were cut back, 6 bases at V and 3 bases at J, with 6 bases in the middle. CDR3 length: 11 residues. The data originate from a study of cytomegalovirus exposure and HLA in healthy donors. It was with 60 Vbeta and 13 Jbeta primers that the PCR ran. TCRdb's copy holds only in-frame clones and misses some; the assay was immunoSEQ multiplex PCR. Recorded for this sample: tens of thousands of clones. Sequencing input: PBMCs. The V and J genes are TRBV25-1 and TRBJ2-7; D uncertain. This sequence originates from a male donor in good health and CMV-seronegative. The CDR3 coding sequence is TGTGCCAGCAGCTCTTTCTACGAGCAGTACTTC. It specifies CASSSFYEQYF.